The T cell receptor (beta chain) under discussion was sequenced for a study of cytomegalovirus exposure and HLA in healthy donors. As for this clone: What it recognizes is unknown.

Use of 60 Vbeta and 13 Jbeta primers characterized the PCR. Measured with immunoSEQ multiplex PCR; TCRdb has only the in-frame clones, and not every one. The data show about 160,000 clones, 86% seen once. Notes on the study in general: The authors enumerated 150 to 200 TCR beta chains as linked to cytomegalovirus.

Material: PBMCs. The TCR comes from a young woman in good health and CMV-seronegative.

The CDR3 loop is CARSLGTAKDYEQYF. The CDR3 DNA reads as TGTGCCAGAAGCTTGGGGACAGCCAAAGATTACGAGCAGTACTTC. This chain connects TRBV5-3 to TRBJ2-7, with a tentative D call TRBD1 (6 bases). TRBV5-3 is an ORF for which the function is uncertain. Trimming shortened V by 0 bases and J by 4 bases, and 14 bases separated the two germline ends. This CDR3 is built from 15 residues.